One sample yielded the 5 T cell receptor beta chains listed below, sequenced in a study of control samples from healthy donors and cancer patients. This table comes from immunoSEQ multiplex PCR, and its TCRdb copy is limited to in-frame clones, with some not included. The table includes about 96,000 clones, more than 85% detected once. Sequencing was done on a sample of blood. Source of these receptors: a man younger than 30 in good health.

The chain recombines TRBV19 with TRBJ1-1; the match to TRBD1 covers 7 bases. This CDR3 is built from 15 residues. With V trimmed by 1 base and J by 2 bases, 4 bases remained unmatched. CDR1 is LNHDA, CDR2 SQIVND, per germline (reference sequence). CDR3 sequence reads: CASSIVPGGNTEAFF. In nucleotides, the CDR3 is TGTGCCAGTAGTATAGTGCCAGGGGGAAACACTGAAGCTTTCTTT.

CDR3 in DNA: TGCAGCGCATGGACTAGCGGGAGGACGAGGGAGCTGTTTTTT. As protein: CSAWTSGRTRELFF. The J gene is TRBJ2-2, the V gene TRBV29-1; 14 nucleotides align to TRBD2. The germline gives CDR1 SQVTM, CDR2 ANQGSEA. The CDR3 has 14 residues. V was pared by 7 bases and J by 9 bases, with 7 bases of the junction left unmatched.

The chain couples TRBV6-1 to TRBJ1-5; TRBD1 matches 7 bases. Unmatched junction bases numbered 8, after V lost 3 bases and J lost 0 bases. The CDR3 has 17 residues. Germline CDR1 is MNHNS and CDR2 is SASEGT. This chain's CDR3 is CASSESLQGSSNQPQHF. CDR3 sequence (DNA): TGTGCCAGCAGTGAGAGCCTACAGGGGAGTAGCAATCAGCCCCAGCATTTT.

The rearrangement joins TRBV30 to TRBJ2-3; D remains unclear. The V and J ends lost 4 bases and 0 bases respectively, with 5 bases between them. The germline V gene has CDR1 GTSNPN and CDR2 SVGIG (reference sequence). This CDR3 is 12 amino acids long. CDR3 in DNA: TGTGCCTGGACACGTAGCACAGATACGCAGTATTTT. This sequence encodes CAWTRSTDTQYF.

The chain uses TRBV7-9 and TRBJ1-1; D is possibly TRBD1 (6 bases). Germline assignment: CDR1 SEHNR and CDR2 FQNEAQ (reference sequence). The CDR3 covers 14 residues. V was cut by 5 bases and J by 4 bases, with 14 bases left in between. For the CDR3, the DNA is TGTGCCAGCAGCCCTGGGGGAGGGGGCACTGAAGCTTTCTTT. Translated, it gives CASSPGGGGTEAFF.